The 22 T cell receptor beta chains below all came from one sample that was sequenced in a study of T cells expressing NK-cell markers. From the 5' RACE reads, TCRdb lists one entry per CDR3 protein and no DNA. The sample has about 110,000 distinct CDR3 sequences. The specimen sequenced was blood T cells: a sorted CD56 or NKG2C T cell subset, CD4+ or CD8+ T cells, or bulk PBMC T cells (not recorded which). The receptors originated from a woman aged 18-70 years in good health.

The rearrangement joins TRBV14 to TRBJ2-1. The CDR3 spans 14 residues. Germline loops: CDR1 SGHDN, CDR2 FVKESK. Here the CDR3 reads CASSPYHRINEQFF.

The chain joins TRBV20-1 to TRBJ1-1; with no DNA, the TCRdb D assignment of TRBD1 cannot be verified. Germline CDR1 DFQATT, CDR2 SNEGSKA (reference sequence). This CDR3 is 13 amino acids long. The CDR3 region is CSARGQGDTEAFF.

This chain uses TRBV12-3 or TRBV12-4 with TRBJ1-1. This CDR3 contains 13 residues. CDR3 residues: CASSPTSAPEAFF.

CDR3 residues: CASSFSLYNEQFF. The genes are TRBV12-3 or TRBV12-4 and TRBJ2-1. This CDR3 contains 13 residues.

The J gene is TRBJ1-2, the V gene TRBV4-3. The CDR3 runs to 18 residues. The germline gives CDR1 LGHNA, CDR2 YSLEER. The CDR3 spells CASSQDLSDASWVDGYTF.

This chain links TRBV24-1 with TRBJ2-1; without DNA, the TCRdb call of TRBD2 cannot be checked. Germline lookup yields CDR1 KGHDR and CDR2 SFDVKD. The CDR3 spans 14 residues. The CDR3 sequence: CATSWASGINEQFF.

This rearrangement joins TRBV7-7 to TRBJ2-1; the D call of TRBD2 rests on TCRdb alone, since no DNA is present to check it. Germline CDR1 reads SSHAT; CDR2 reads FNYEAQ (reference sequence). CDR3 length equals 16 residues. The CDR3 here is CASSLGTSGYYNEQFF.

The gene calls are TRBV5-6 and TRBJ2-3; TCRdb lists TRBD1, though no DNA is available to test this call. The CDR3 runs to 15 residues. CDR1 is SGHDT and CDR2 is YYEEEE in the germline V gene. The CDR3 region is CASNLEGARTDTQYF.

The CDR3: CASSDGTGGQPQHF. The chain carries TRBV25-1 and TRBJ1-5; TCRdb selects TRBD1, and the lack of DNA leaves this call unchecked. Germline-derived CDR1 and CDR2 are MGHDK and SYGVNS. The CDR3 has 14 amino acids.

The rearrangement joins TRBV5-1 to TRBJ1-1; TCRdb gives TRBD1 as the D gene, but with no DNA this cannot be confirmed. This CDR3 has 14 amino acids. CDR1 is SGHRS and CDR2 is YFSETQ in the germline V gene. This CDR3 reads CASSLTPGNTEAFF.

The rearrangement links TRBV12-3 or TRBV12-4 to TRBJ2-1; TCRdb's D call, TRBD2, is unchecked because there is no DNA. This CDR3 contains 15 residues. The CDR3 is CASSLWSGRGVEQFF.

This chain joins TRBV5-6 and TRBJ2-2; TCRdb names TRBD2, which stays unverified in the absence of DNA. CDR3 size: 17 residues. Germline assignment: CDR1 SGHDT and CDR2 YYEEEE. CDR3 in amino acids: CASSSPYSGGNTGELFF.

The rearrangement joins TRBV27 to TRBJ1-6; absent DNA, TCRdb's TRBD1 call cannot be checked. This CDR3 is built from 13 residues. Germline-derived CDR1 and CDR2 are MNHEY and SMNVEV (reference sequence). The CDR3 sequence: CASSLGTQATLHF.

The chain uses TRBV15 and TRBJ2-4; TCRdb designates TRBD1, a call that cannot be tested without DNA. CDR1 and CDR2 from the germline V gene are LNHNV and YYDKDF (reference sequence). This CDR3 is built from 16 residues. The CDR3 region is CATSRDWGTGQDIQYF.

The rearrangement links TRBV7-9 to TRBJ2-1. CDR1 is SEHNR and CDR2 is FQNEAQ in the germline V gene (reference sequence). The CDR3 totals 13 residues. The CDR3 loop reads CASSFGSSHEQFF.

This chain links TRBV12-3 or TRBV12-4 with TRBJ2-7; there is no DNA to check the TCRdb D call of TRBD1. This CDR3 is built from 11 residues. Here the CDR3 reads CASSSPGEQYF.

This rearrangement joins TRBV25-1 to TRBJ1-5. The germline V gene encodes CDR1 MGHDK and CDR2 SYGVNS. This CDR3 has 13 residues. The CDR3 region is CASSEGNNQPQHF.

The chain combines TRBV29-1 with TRBJ2-1; TCRdb gives TRBD2 as the D gene, but with no DNA this cannot be confirmed. CDR1 and CDR2 from the germline V gene are SQVTM and ANQGSEA. The CDR3 has 12 amino acids. The CDR3 here is CSVTSGSAQQFF.

The genes are TRBV29-1 and TRBJ1-2. The CDR3 has 13 residues. The germline CDR1 and CDR2 sequences are SQVTM and ANQGSEA. CDR3 in amino acids: CSVVGRAGYGYTF.

The chain combines TRBV19 with TRBJ2-7; absent DNA, TCRdb's TRBD2 call cannot be checked. Germline assignment: CDR1 LNHDA and CDR2 SQIVND (reference sequence). The CDR3 has 18 amino acids. CDR3 region: CASSSPVPTSGRTNEQYF.

V usage is TRBV7-2 and J usage is TRBJ2-7; as DNA is missing, the TRBD2 call by TCRdb cannot be tested. In germline, CDR1 is SGHTA, CDR2 FQGNSA. This CDR3 is 15 amino acids long. CDR3 region: CASSLAAGGIYEQYF.

The chain joins TRBV5-1 to TRBJ1-1; TCRdb's D call of TRBD1 is untestable without DNA. The CDR3 is 15 residues long. The germline V gene encodes CDR1 SGHRS and CDR2 YFSETQ. CDR3 sequence: CASSWTGAVSTEAFF.